This entry lists 15 T cell receptor beta chains sequenced from one sample in a study of OX40 agonist ivuxolimab in advanced cancers. Sequencing was performed with immunoSEQ multiplex PCR; in TCRdb, only in-frame clones are kept and a portion is missing. This sample has around 53,000 clones, with about 88% found just once. Source: CD4+ or CD8+ T cells sorted from blood, taken in a trial of the OX40 agonist ivuxolimab. All receptors derive from an adult with an advanced solid tumor such as melanoma, head and neck, liver or kidney cancer.

This chain uses TRBV4-2 with TRBJ2-1; D uncertain. Trimming removed 1 base at V and 5 bases at J, with 12 bases between. CDR1 and CDR2 (germline): LGHNA, YNFKEQ. This CDR3 region has 15 residues. Written as DNA, the CDR3 is TGTGCCAGCAGCCAAGGCCTCGACCCGAACAATGAGCAGTTCTTC. Amino acids: CASSQGLDPNNEQFF.

The chain is built from TRBV18 and TRBJ2-7; 7 bases match TRBD1. V shed 3 bases, J shed 4 bases, and the junction held 9 bases outside the gene matches. The CDR3 length is 15 residues. CDR1 is KGHSH and CDR2 is LQKENI in the germline V gene. The CDR3 reads CASSPPGTDKYEQYF. The DNA of the CDR3 is TGTGCCAGCTCACCGCCTGGGACAGATAAATACGAGCAGTACTTC.

The chain uses TRBV5-4 and TRBJ2-7; D is unclear. The CDR3 is 15 residues long. Germline CDR1 is SGHNT and CDR2 is YYREEE (reference sequence). V was pared by 3 bases and J by 3 bases, with 16 bases between. The CDR3 reads CASSSEIGSVYEQYF. The CDR3 bases are TGTGCCAGCAGCTCCGAAATTGGAAGTGTCTACGAGCAGTACTTC.

The chain is built from TRBV9 and TRBJ1-1; possibly TRBD1 for D (5 bases). CDR3 length: 17 amino acids. Per germline, CDR1 SGDLS and CDR2 YYNGEE. The V gene lost 0 bases and the J gene lost 3 bases, with 18 bases spanning the gap. The CDR3 is CASSVGRGEDGYTEAFF. The CDR3 nucleotides are TGTGCCAGCAGCGTAGGGAGAGGGGAGGATGGGTACACTGAAGCTTTCTTT.

In its sample, this clone was seen a few times. This chain uses TRBV6-1 with TRBJ1-2; D possibly corresponds to TRBD1 (6 bases). The CDR3 contains 14 residues. Germline CDR1 and CDR2: MNHNS and SASEGT. The germline V and J ends were trimmed by 3 bases and 2 bases, with 10 bases remaining between them. The CDR3, as DNA: TGTGCCAGCAGTGACGCAGGGGAGAACTATGGCTACACCTTC. Amino acid sequence: CASSDAGENYGYTF.

The chain carries TRBV9 and TRBJ2-5; maybe TRBD2 (6 bases). The CDR3 sequence is 13 residues long. V was clipped by 0 bases and J by 4 bases, with 7 bases between them. Germline CDR1 is SGDLS and CDR2 is YYNGEE. The chain's CDR3 is CASSVDGRETQYF. The CDR3 region has the DNA TGTGCCAGCAGCGTAGACGGGAGAGAGACCCAGTACTTC.

The chain has TRBV5-1 and TRBJ1-1, with a possible D match to TRBD1 (5 bases). V gave up 5 bases and J gave up 0 bases, with 14 bases separating them. Looked up from germline, CDR1 is SGHRS and CDR2 is YFSETQ. The CDR3 consists of 15 residues. CDR3 nucleotides: TGCGCCAGCAGTTTCACAGGAATTATGAACACTGAAGCTTTCTTT. Amino acids: CASSFTGIMNTEAFF.

This chain joins TRBV29-1 and TRBJ1-1, with 8 bases matching TRBD1. The CDR3 spans 14 residues. Germline lookup yields CDR1 SQVTM and CDR2 ANQGSEA. Trimming at V came to 5 bases and at J to 4 bases, leaving 9 bases not matched to a gene. CDR3: CSVSTGGRGTEAFF. In nucleotides, the CDR3 is TGCAGCGTTTCCACAGGGGGAAGAGGCACTGAAGCTTTCTTT.

The chain combines TRBV15 with TRBJ1-5; a weak D match, TRBD1 (5 bases). The CDR3 extends over 18 amino acids. V was shortened by 0 bases and J by 7 bases, with 22 bases between the two germline ends. Germline V gives CDR1 LNHNV, CDR2 YYDKDF (reference sequence). As DNA, the CDR3 is TGTGCCACCAGCAGAGATCGCCAGGGTGGTTCCATGGCGCAGCCCCAGCATTTT. Its protein is CATSRDRQGGSMAQPQHF.

The chain has TRBV19 and TRBJ2-1; 8 nucleotides align to TRBD2. Per the germline V gene, CDR1 is LNHDA and CDR2 is SQIVND (reference sequence). V lost 6 bases to trimming and J lost 8 bases; unmatched junction nucleotides: 9. The CDR3 consists of 14 residues. CDR3 sequence reads: CASRSSGLRYEQFF. In DNA form, the CDR3 reads TGTGCCAGTAGATCTAGCGGGCTCAGGTATGAGCAGTTCTTC.

This clone was detected once. The CDR3 sequence is CASKGLTSNQPQHF. CDR3 bases: TGTGCCAGCAAAGGACTTACAAGCAATCAGCCCCAGCATTTT. V usage is TRBV2 and J usage is TRBJ1-5; D is ambiguous. In germline, CDR1 is SNHLY, CDR2 FYNNEI. Between the trimmed V and J ends, which lost 7 bases and 1 base, there was a span of 11 bases. The CDR3 has 14 amino acids.

The V call is TRBV21-1, the J call TRBJ1-2; TRBD1 reflects the table's D call only, with no check against the DNA. TRBV21-1 is a pseudogene. The CDR3 spans 17 residues. The CDR3 nucleotides are TGTGCCAGCAGCAAATGGTCGGGACAGGGTTCTTTCTATGGCTACACCTTC. Protein sequence: CASSKWSGQGSFYGYTF.

The genes are TRBV29-1 and TRBJ2-7; possibly TRBD2 for D (6 bases). The germline CDR1 and CDR2 sequences are SQVTM and ANQGSEA. Trimming pared 4 bases from V and 6 bases from J, leaving 10 bases between. The CDR3 is 11 amino acids. The CDR3 is CSVGAGFEQYF. CDR3 bases: TGCAGCGTTGGGGCGGGATTCGAGCAGTACTTC.

The CDR3 nucleotides read TGTGCCAGCAGTTTCGTAGCGGGAGGGCCTGACGAGCAGTACTTC. It specifies CASSFVAGGPDEQYF. The rearrangement links TRBV6-5 to TRBJ2-7; 11 bases line up with TRBD2. Germline loops: CDR1 MNHEY, CDR2 SVGAGI. The CDR3 loop spans 15 amino acids. V lost 4 bases to trimming and J lost 5 bases; unmatched junction nucleotides: 7.

V is TRBV30 and J is TRBJ2-1, with 13 bases aligning to TRBD2. V was clipped by 2 bases and J by 12 bases; unmatched bases: 10. This CDR3 has 15 amino acids. Germline V gives CDR1 GTSNPN, CDR2 SVGIG (reference sequence). CDR3 amino acids: CAWSKTSGRPNGQFF. As DNA, the CDR3 is TGTGCCTGGAGTAAGACTAGCGGGAGGCCCAACGGGCAGTTCTTC.